The 19 T cell receptor beta chains below all came from one sample that was sequenced in a study of molecular identifiers for immune sequencing clone quantification. A single record per CDR3 protein comes from TCRdb applying MiXCR to the PCR reads. The table lists approximately 500,000 distinct CDR3 sequences, 20% to 25% of them singletons. Sequences were obtained from naive CD8+ T cells from blood, with Jurkat cell RNA spiked in. Specified subset: FACS-sorted CD8+CD4-CCR7+CD45RA+ naive T cells. The source is a human donor in good health. Some libraries in this study had Jurkat cell RNA spiked in.

To note about this clonotype: Relative to the germline gene, one junction end is altered; a read error may explain this. The DNA for the CDR3 is TGTGCCAGTAGTATTCCTACAGGGGCCCGCACAGATATGCAGTATTTT. Its translation: CASSIPTGARTDMQYF. The chain uses TRBV19 and TRBJ2-3, with 7 bases fitting TRBD1. The germline V gene has CDR1 LNHDA and CDR2 SQIVND (reference sequence). This CDR3 is built from 16 residues.

This clonotype came up a few times. This chain links TRBV14 with TRBJ2-1; maybe TRBD2 (5 bases). The CDR3 is 13 residues long. CDR1 and CDR2 (germline): SGHDN, FVKESK. V was trimmed by 2 bases and J by 6 bases, leaving 8 bases between them. CDR3 coding DNA: TGTGCCAGCAGCCAACTTAGCGCCAATGAGCAGTTCTTC. Protein sequence: CASSQLSANEQFF.

This clonotype has a single count. A read error may account for a junction end that differs from germline. The chain couples TRBV4-1 to TRBJ2-7; D may be TRBD2 (5 bases). Germline lookup yields CDR1 MGHRA and CDR2 YSYEKL. The CDR3 contains 13 residues. The CDR3: CTSSPTGAYEQYF. The CDR3 coding sequence is TGCACCAGCAGCCCGACCGGGGCCTACGAGCAGTACTTC.

This clonotype has a count of ten or more. The gene calls are TRBV14 and TRBJ2-3; 8 nucleotides agree with TRBD2. V trimming: 3 bases; J trimming: 5 bases; junction bases outside the gene matches: 10. CDR3 size: 16 residues. CDR1 SGHDN and CDR2 FVKESK come from the germline V gene. Here the CDR3 DNA reads TGTGCCAGCAGCCACAAGCGACTAGCGTTCGGAGATACGCAGTATTTT. It specifies CASSHKRLAFGDTQYF.

The chain combines TRBV19 with TRBJ2-3, with a weak D call TRBD2 (7 bases). This CDR3 has 17 residues. CDR1 and CDR2 from the germline V gene are LNHDA and SQIVND (reference sequence). The V gene lost 3 bases and the J gene lost 0 bases, with 16 bases spanning the gap. This CDR3 is CASSIRQGTTSTDTQYF. CDR3 DNA sequence: TGTGCCAGTAGTATCCGTCAGGGGACTACTAGCACAGATACGCAGTATTTT.

This clonotype has just one count. This may be a read error, as it is one base from a much larger clone. CDR3 amino acids: CASSLLPFKRSPYEQYF. Here the CDR3 DNA reads TGTGCCAGCAGTTTACTCCCGTTCAAGCGGAGCCCCTACGAGCAGTACTTC. This rearrangement joins TRBV28 to TRBJ2-7; D is perhaps TRBD2 (5 bases). This CDR3 has 17 amino acids. The V gene lost 2 bases and the J gene lost 2 bases, with 19 bases spanning the gap. Looked up from germline, CDR1 is MDHEN and CDR2 is SYDVKM.

In this sample, this clonotype turned up many times. V and J are TRBV28 and TRBJ1-1; D remains unclear. Germline V gene data show CDR1 as MDHEN and CDR2 as SYDVKM. The CDR3 covers 15 residues. V lost 1 base, J lost 1 base, and 10 bases lay in between. The CDR3 DNA is TGTGCCAGCAGTTTATCCTATTCTAGGAACACTGAAGCTTTCTTT. Translating gives CASSLSYSRNTEAFF.

The sample holds a few counts of this clonotype. The chain carries TRBV12-3 or TRBV12-4 and TRBJ2-7; the D gene is possibly TRBD1 (6 bases). V was shortened by 2 bases and J by 0 bases, with 14 bases between the two germline ends. This CDR3 is built from 16 residues. CDR3 coding DNA: TGTGCCAGCAGTTTATCGTTACGGGACAACTCCTACGAGCAGTACTTC. Encoded protein: CASSLSLRDNSYEQYF.

The genes are TRBV11-3 and TRBJ1-1; D possibly corresponds to TRBD1 (5 bases). The CDR3 length is 13 residues. Germline CDR1 and CDR2: SGHNT and YENEEA. V dropped 7 bases and J dropped 10 bases, with 19 bases sitting between them. The DNA of the CDR3 is TGTGCCAGCACCCCTGGAGGCTCAGGGAGAGCTTTCTTT. It encodes CASTPGGSGRAFF.

This clonotype was picked up a small number of times. The chain combines TRBV27 with TRBJ2-5, with 8 bases fitting TRBD1. The germline gives CDR1 MNHEY, CDR2 SMNVEV (reference sequence). The CDR3 loop spans 15 amino acids. J was trimmed by 5 bases and V by 0 bases; bases with no gene match: 5. The CDR3 protein is CASSLSRTGLETQYF. CDR3 bases: TGTGCCAGCAGTTTATCGAGGACAGGGTTGGAGACCCAGTACTTC.

The table lists this clonotype with many counts. The V gene is TRBV15, the J gene TRBJ2-7, with D possibly being TRBD1 (5 bases). V was trimmed by 1 base and J by 3 bases, leaving 7 bases between them. The germline V gene has CDR1 LNHNV and CDR2 YYDKDF (reference sequence). The CDR3 is 13 amino acids. This CDR3 is CATSRVRDYEQYF. The CDR3 coding sequence is TGTGCCACCAGCAGAGTCAGGGACTACGAGCAGTACTTC.

This clonotype was seen repeatedly, ten times or more. The V gene is TRBV7-2, the J gene TRBJ1-3; 7 positions agree with TRBD1. Germline V lookup: CDR1 SGHTA, CDR2 FQGNSA. After removal of 3 bases from V and 0 bases from J, the junction contained 2 bases not matched to a gene. The length of the CDR3 is 15 residues. The CDR3 spells CASSFSGGSGNTIYF. The CDR3 coding sequence is TGTGCCAGCAGCTTTTCAGGGGGCTCTGGAAACACCATATATTTT.

This clonotype was observed many times. V usage is TRBV7-6 and J usage is TRBJ1-4; weak D call: TRBD1 (6 bases). The CDR3 has 17 amino acids. Germline CDR1 reads SGHVS; CDR2 reads FNYEAQ. Trimming cost V 4 bases and J 7 bases, with 22 bases left between them. The CDR3 bases are TGTGCCAGCAGCTCGCAAAACCAACAGGGATCGGGTGAAAAACTGTTTTTT. This translates into CASSSQNQQGSGEKLFF.

This clonotype was detected many times. The chain is built from TRBV12-3 or TRBV12-4 and TRBJ2-1, with a tentative D call TRBD1 (6 bases). There are 14 residues in the CDR3. Trimming took 7 bases from V and 4 from J, leaving 14 bases between them. CDR3 residues: CASNSGTPYNEQFF. The CDR3 region has the DNA TGTGCCAGCAACTCCGGGACACCTTACAATGAGCAGTTCTTC.

This clonotype has more than one count but fewer than ten. The chain recombines TRBV21-1 with TRBJ2-7; the D call in the table, TRBD1, was not verified against the DNA. TRBV21-1 has pseudogene status. CDR3 length equals 17 residues. In DNA, the CDR3 is TGTGCCAGCAGCAAAGCAGACGAATCCCGAAGGTCCTACGAGCAGTACTTC. Translating gives CASSKADESRRSYEQYF.

The CDR3 coding sequence is TGTGCCAGCAGCGGGGGACAGAGGAATGAGCAGTTCTTC. This sequence encodes CASSGGQRNEQFF. V gene TRBV9 combines with J gene TRBJ2-1, with 7 bases aligning to TRBD1. There are 13 residues in the CDR3. V lost 3 bases, J lost 7 bases, and 4 bases stayed unmatched. Germline V gene lookup returns CDR1 SGDLS and CDR2 YYNGEE.

With respect to this clonotype: One base away lies a much larger clone, so this may be a sequencing read error. This chain joins TRBV28 and TRBJ2-5; 9 bases match TRBD2. The CDR3 runs to 17 residues. Germline assignment: CDR1 MDHEN and CDR2 SYDVKM. The CDR3, as DNA: TGTGCCAGCTCCTCCTCCTGGGCGGCGGGGGGGCAAGAGACCCGGTACTTC. Encoded protein: CASSSSWAAGGQETRYF.

This clonotype was seen repeatedly, ten times or more. The chain couples TRBV7-2 to TRBJ2-5, with unresolved D. The CDR3 sequence is 15 residues long. The V end was cut by 3 bases, the J end by 2 bases, with 13 bases between. From germline, CDR1 is SGHTA and CDR2 FQGNSA. CDR3 loop: CASSFGSGPQETQYF. CDR3 nucleotides: TGTGCCAGCAGCTTTGGATCAGGTCCTCAAGAGACCCAGTACTTC. The complete variable domain, with remaining parts taken from reference TRBV7-2 and TRBJ2-5, reads GAGVSQSPSNKVTEKGKDVELRCDPISGHTALYWYRQSLGQGLEFLIYFQGNSAPDKSGLPSDRFSAERTGGSVSTLTIQRTQQEDSAVYLCASSFGSGPQETQYFGPGTRLLVL.

The chain combines TRBV6-4 with TRBJ1-5; 10 nucleotides agree with TRBD1. With V trimmed by 1 base and J by 0 bases, 12 bases remained unmatched. The CDR3 loop spans 20 amino acids. Germline assignment: CDR1 MRHNA and CDR2 SNTAGT. Written as DNA, the CDR3 is TGTGCCAGCAGTGACTGGGAGGACAGGGGGAGATTAACTAGCAATCAGCCCCAGCATTTT. This sequence encodes CASSDWEDRGRLTSNQPQHF.